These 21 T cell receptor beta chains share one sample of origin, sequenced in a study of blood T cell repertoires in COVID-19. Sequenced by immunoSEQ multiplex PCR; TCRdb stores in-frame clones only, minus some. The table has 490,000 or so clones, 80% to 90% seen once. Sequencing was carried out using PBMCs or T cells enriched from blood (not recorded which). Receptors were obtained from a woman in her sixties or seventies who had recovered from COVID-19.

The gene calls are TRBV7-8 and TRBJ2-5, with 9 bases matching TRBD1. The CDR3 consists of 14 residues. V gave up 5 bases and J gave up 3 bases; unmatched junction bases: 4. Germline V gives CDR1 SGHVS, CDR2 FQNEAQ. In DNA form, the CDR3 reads TGTGCCAGCAGCCCCTGGACAGGGGAAGAGACCCAGTACTTC. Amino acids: CASSPWTGEETQYF.

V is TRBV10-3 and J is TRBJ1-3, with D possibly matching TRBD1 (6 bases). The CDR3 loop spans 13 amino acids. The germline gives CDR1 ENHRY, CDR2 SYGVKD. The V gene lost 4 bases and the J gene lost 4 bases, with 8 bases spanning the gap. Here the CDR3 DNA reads TGTGCCATCAGTGGAGGGGGAGGAAACACCATATATTTT. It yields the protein CAISGGGGNTIYF.

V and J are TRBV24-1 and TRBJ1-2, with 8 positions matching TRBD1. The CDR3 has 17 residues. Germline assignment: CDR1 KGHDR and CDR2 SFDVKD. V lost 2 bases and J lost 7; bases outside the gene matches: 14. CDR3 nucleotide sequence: TGTGCCACCAGTGATTCTGTCGACAGGGGAGTGGGATCTGGCTACACCTTC. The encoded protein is CATSDSVDRGVGSGYTF.

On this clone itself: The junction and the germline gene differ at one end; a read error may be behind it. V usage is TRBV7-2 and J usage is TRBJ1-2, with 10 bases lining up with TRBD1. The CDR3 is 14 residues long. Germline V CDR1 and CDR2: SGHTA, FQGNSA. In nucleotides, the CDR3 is TGTGCCAGCATCTTAGGGACAGGGGTCTATGGCTACACCTTC. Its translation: CASILGTGVYGYTF.

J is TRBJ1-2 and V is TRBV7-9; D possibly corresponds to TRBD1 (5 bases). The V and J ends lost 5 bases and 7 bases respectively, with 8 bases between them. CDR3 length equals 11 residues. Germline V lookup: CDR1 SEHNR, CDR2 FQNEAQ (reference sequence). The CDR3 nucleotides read TGTGCCAGCAGCCACGGGGGTGGCTACACCTTC. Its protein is CASSHGGGYTF. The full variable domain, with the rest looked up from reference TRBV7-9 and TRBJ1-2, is DTGVSQNPRHKITKRGQNVTFRCDPISEHNRLYWYRQTLGQGPEFLTYFQNEAQLEKSRLLSDRFSAERPKGSFSTLEIQRTEQGDSAMYLCASSHGGGYTFGSGTRLTVV.

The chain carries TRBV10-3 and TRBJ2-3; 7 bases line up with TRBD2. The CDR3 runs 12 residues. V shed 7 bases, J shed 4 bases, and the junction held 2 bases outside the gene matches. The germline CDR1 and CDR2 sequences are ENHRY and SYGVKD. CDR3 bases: TGTGCCATCAACGGACTAGCAGATACGCAGTATTTT. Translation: CAINGLADTQYF.

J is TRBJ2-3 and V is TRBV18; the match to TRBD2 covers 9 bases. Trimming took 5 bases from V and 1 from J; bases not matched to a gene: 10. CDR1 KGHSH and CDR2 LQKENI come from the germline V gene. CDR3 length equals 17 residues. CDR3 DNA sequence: TGTGCCAGCTCATCCACCGCGCCTAGCGGGGGCACAGATACGCAGTATTTT. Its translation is CASSSTAPSGGTDTQYF.

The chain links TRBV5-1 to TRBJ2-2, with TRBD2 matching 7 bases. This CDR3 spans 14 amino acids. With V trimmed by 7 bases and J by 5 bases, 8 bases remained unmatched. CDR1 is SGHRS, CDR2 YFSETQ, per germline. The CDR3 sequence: CASSGPGGTGELFF. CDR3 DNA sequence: TGCGCCAGCTCCGGGCCGGGGGGTACCGGGGAGCTGTTTTTT.

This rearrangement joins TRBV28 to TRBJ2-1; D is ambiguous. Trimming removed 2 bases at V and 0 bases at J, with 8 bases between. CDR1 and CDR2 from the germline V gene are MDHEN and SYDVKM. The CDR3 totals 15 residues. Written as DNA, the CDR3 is TGTGCCAGCAGTTTAGCAGGTAGCTCCTACAATGAGCAGTTCTTC. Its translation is CASSLAGSSYNEQFF. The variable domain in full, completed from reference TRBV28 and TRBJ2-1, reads DVKVTQSSRYLVKRTGEKVFLECVQDMDHENMFWYRQDPGLGLRLIYFSYDVKMKEKGDIPEGYSVSREKKERFSLILESASTNQTSMYLCASSLAGSSYNEQFFGPGTRLTVL.

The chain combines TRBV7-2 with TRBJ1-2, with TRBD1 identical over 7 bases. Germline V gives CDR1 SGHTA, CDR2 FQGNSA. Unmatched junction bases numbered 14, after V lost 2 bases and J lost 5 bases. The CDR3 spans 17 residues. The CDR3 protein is CASSLRRGPLGIYGYTF. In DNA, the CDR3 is TGTGCCAGCAGCTTAAGAAGGGGGCCTTTGGGGATATATGGCTACACCTTC.

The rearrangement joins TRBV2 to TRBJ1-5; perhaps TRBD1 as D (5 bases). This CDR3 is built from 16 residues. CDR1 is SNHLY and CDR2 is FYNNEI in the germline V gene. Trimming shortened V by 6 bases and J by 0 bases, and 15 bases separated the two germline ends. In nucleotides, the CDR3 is TGTGCCAGCAGACCGGACGGGGGGGTTAGCAATCAGCCCCAGCATTTT. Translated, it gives CASRPDGGVSNQPQHF.

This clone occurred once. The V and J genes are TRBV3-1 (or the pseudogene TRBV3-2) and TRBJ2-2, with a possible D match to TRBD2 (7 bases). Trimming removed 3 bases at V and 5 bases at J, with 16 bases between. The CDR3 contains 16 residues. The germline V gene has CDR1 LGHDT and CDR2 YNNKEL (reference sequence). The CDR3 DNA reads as TGTGCCAGCAGCCATGCCCAGGGGCGGGGGACCGGGGAGCTGTTTTTT. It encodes CASSHAQGRGTGELFF.

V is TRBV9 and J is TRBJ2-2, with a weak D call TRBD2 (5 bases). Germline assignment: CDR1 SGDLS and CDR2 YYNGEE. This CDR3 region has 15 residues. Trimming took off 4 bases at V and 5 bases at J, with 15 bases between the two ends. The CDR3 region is CASSPHTRGTGELFF. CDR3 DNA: TGTGCCAGCAGCCCACACACCCGGGGTACCGGGGAGCTGTTTTTT.

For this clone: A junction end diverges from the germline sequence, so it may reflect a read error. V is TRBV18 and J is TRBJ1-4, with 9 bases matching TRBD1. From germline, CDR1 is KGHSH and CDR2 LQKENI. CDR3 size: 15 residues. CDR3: CASSTGTGRNEKLFF. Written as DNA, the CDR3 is TGTGCCAGCTCAACAGGGACAGGGAGAAATGAGAAACTGTTTTTT.

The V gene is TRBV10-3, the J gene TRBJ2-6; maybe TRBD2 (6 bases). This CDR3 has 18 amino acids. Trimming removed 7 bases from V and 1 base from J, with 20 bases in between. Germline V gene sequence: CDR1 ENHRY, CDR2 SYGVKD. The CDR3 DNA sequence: TGTGCCATCACCCAAGAAGGGTACGGGAGTTCTGGGGCCAACGTCCTGACTTTC. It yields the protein CAITQEGYGSSGANVLTF.

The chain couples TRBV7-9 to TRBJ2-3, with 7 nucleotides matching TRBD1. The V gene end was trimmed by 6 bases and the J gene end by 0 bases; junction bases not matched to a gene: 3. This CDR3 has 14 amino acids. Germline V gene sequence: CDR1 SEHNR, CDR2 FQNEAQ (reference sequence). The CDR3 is CASSRDRSTDTQYF. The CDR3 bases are TGTGCCAGCAGTCGGGACAGAAGCACAGATACGCAGTATTTT. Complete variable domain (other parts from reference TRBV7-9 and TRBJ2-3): DTGVSQNPRHKITKRGQNVTFRCDPISEHNRLYWYRQTLGQGPEFLTYFQNEAQLEKSRLLSDRFSAERPKGSFSTLEIQRTEQGDSAMYLCASSRDRSTDTQYFGPGTRLTVL.

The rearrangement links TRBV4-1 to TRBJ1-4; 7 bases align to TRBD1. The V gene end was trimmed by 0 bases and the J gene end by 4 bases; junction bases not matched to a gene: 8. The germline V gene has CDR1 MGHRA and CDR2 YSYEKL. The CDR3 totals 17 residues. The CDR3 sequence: CASSQDSGGQFNEKLFF. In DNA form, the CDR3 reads TGCGCCAGCAGCCAAGACAGTGGGGGACAGTTTAATGAAAAACTGTTTTTT.

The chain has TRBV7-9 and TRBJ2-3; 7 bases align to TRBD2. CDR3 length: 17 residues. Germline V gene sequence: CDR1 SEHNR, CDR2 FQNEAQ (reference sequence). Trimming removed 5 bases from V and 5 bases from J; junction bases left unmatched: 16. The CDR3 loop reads CASSRLPGGGKVDTQYF. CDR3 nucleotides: TGTGCCAGCAGCCGACTCCCGGGGGGAGGCAAGGTAGATACGCAGTATTTT.

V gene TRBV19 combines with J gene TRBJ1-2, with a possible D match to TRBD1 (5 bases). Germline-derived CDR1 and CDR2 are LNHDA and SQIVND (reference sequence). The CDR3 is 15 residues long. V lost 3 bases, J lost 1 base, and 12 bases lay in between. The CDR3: CASSIPQAVNYGYTF. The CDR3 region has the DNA TGTGCCAGTAGTATTCCACAGGCAGTTAACTATGGCTACACCTTC.

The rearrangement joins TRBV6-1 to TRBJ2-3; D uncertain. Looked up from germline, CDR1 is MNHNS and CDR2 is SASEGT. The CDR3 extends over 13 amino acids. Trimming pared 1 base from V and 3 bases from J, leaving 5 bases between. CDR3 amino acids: CASSEVGTDTQYF. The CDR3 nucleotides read TGTGCCAGCAGTGAAGTCGGGACAGATACGCAGTATTTT.

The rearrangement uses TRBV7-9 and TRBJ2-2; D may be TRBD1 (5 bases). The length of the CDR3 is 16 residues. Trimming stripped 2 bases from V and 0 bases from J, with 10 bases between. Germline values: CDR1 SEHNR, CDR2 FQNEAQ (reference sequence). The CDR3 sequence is CASSLIGAANTGELFF. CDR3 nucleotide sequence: TGTGCCAGCAGCTTAATTGGGGCGGCGAACACCGGGGAGCTGTTTTTT.